This T cell receptor beta chain was retrieved from a study of T cells in Graves' hyperthyroidism and ophthalmopathy. Disease duration was under 3 months in the ophthalmopathy patients, who also had a Clinical Activity Score of at least 3 and a NOSPECS grade of at least 4. More than 9.5 ml fresh peripheral blood yielded the PBMCs. Germline CDR1 and CDR2: SGHAT and FQNNGV. This CDR3 has 17 residues. V gave up 4 bases and J gave up 4 bases; unmatched junction bases: 10. There were TCR beta CDR3 regions amplified from RNA transcripts. First-round RT-PCR targeting the TCR CDR3 was performed with the HTBI primer set. MiXCR was run by TCRdb on the multiplex PCR reads, yielding one entry per CDR3 protein. The sample consists of 600,000 or so distinct CDR3 sequences, roughly 15% of them appearing once. This clonotype was counted once. The antigen is not known. Broader study findings: Ophthalmopathy, as predicted by the model, came a median roughly 6.3 months after the prediction.

Sequencing input: blood. The chain joins TRBV11-2 to TRBJ2-1, with TRBD2 matching over 10 bases. This TCR derives from a woman aged 45-60 years with Graves' ophthalmopathy. CDR3 in amino acids: CASSSPRTGLAYNEQFF. The CDR3 DNA reads TGTGCCAGCAGCTCTCCCCGAACGGGACTAGCGTACAATGAGCAGTTCTTC.